Following are 17 T cell receptor beta chains from one sample sequenced in a study of tumor-infiltrating lymphocytes in primary liver carcinoma. Co-extraction of RNA and DNA was performed on about 20-33 mg of unsorted bulk tissue. Constant-region priming of approximately 0.55 ug total RNA yielded TCR beta cDNA. Three rounds of nested multiplex PCR with slightly modified ARM-PCR produced TCR beta libraries. For 10 cycles apiece, the opening two PCR rounds ran with TRBV1-TRBV30 forward primers and a C-beta reverse primer. In TCRdb, the multiplex PCR reads were re-called with MiXCR into one record per CDR3 protein. This sample has just under 95,000 distinct CDR3 sequences, with about 73% found just once. Source material: tumor-adjacent normal liver tissue. These receptor sequences come from a man aged 35 to 55 with primary liver carcinoma and hepatitis B virus infection.

The chain is built from TRBV4-2 and TRBJ2-1; the D gene is possibly TRBD1 (6 bases). Trimming removed 5 bases at V and 12 bases at J, with 26 bases between. Germline assignment: CDR1 LGHNA and CDR2 YNFKEQ. The CDR3 length is 16 residues. CDR3 region: CASSIELGGPWDGQFF. For the CDR3, the DNA is TGTGCCAGCAGCATCGAGCTTGGGGGCCCCTGGGATGGGCAGTTCTTC.

To note about this clonotype: Germline is not matched at one junction end, which may reflect a read error. J is TRBJ2-1 and V is TRBV11-1; D is ambiguous. CDR3 length equals 15 residues. The germline CDR1 and CDR2 sequences are SGHAT and FQDESV (reference sequence). The CDR3 DNA reads as TGTGCCAGCTGCTTAAAAACTGTCCTTTACAATGGGCAGTTCTTC. The encoded protein is CASCLKTVLYNGQFF.

This clonotype turned up a few times. A much larger clonotype is one base distant, so this may be a read error. The chain is built from TRBV10-3 and TRBJ2-5; D is ambiguous. This CDR3 is 15 amino acids long. CDR1 and CDR2 from the germline V gene are ENHRY and SYGVKD. V lost 0 bases to trimming and J lost 5 bases, with 13 bases between them. This CDR3 is CAISESTILGETQYF. The DNA for the CDR3 is TGTGCCATCAGTGAGTCGACCATACTGGGGGAGACCCAGTACTTC.

In its sample, this clonotype was seen once. One base away lies a much larger clone, so this may be a sequencing read error. This chain links TRBV7-8 with TRBJ1-5; D remains ambiguous. CDR1 and CDR2 (germline): SGHVS, FQNEAQ. The CDR3 runs to 14 residues. V gave up 5 bases and J gave up 4 bases, with 12 bases separating them. The CDR3 reads CASSLEVDNQPQHF. The CDR3 bases are TGTGCCAGCAGCCTTGAGGTAGATAATCAGCCCCAGCATTTT. The full variable domain, rest sourced from reference TRBV7-8 and TRBJ1-5, is GAGVSQSPRYKVAKRGQDVALRCDPISGHVSLFWYQQALGQGPEFLTYFQNEAQLDKSGLPSDRFFAERPEGSVSTLKIQRTQQEDSAVYLCASSLEVDNQPQHFGDGTRLSIL.

In its sample, this clonotype was seen many times. CDR3: CSAGVLGAYEQYF. DNA for the CDR3: TGCAGCGCCGGAGTCCTCGGCGCCTACGAGCAGTACTTC. The V and J genes are TRBV29-1 and TRBJ2-7; D uncertain. V was trimmed by 7 bases and J by 2 bases, leaving 15 bases between them. This CDR3 spans 13 amino acids. Germline V gives CDR1 SQVTM, CDR2 ANQGSEA.

Concerning this clonotype itself: The CDR3 does not end in the conserved phenylalanine or tryptophan, so this is likely a read error. This chain connects TRBV4-1 to TRBJ2-4; tentatively, D is TRBD2 (6 bases). Germline loops: CDR1 MGHRA, CDR2 YSYEKL. CDR3 length: 14 amino acids. The CDR3 sequence: CASSQGGEPNIQYL. CDR3 sequence (DNA): TGCGCTAGCAGCCAAGGCGGGGAGCCAAACATTCAGTACCTC.

V and J are TRBV11-2 and TRBJ2-3, with no clear D. This CDR3 region has 13 residues. Germline values: CDR1 SGHAT, CDR2 FQNNGV. The DNA for the CDR3 is TGTTGGAGCAGAAAACCCGGGTCGGATACGCAGTATTTT. Protein sequence: CWSRKPGSDTQYF.

About this clonotype: This could be a read error, since a much larger clone is one nucleotide away. This sequence joins TRBV12-3 or TRBV12-4 and TRBJ2-7, with D perhaps given as TRBD1 or TRBD2 (5 bases each). The CDR3 has 13 residues. The CDR3 region is CANSLGTSGEQYF. The CDR3 region has the DNA TGTGCCAACAGTTTAGGGACGTCGGGCGAGCAGTACTTC.

Concerning this clonotype: This may be a read error: a much more frequent sequence differs by one nucleotide. The rearrangement links TRBV6-2 or TRBV6-3 to TRBJ2-3; 8 bases are a match to TRBD1. Germline V gene lookup returns CDR1 MNHEY and CDR2 SVGEGT. The CDR3 loop spans 15 amino acids. The CDR3 DNA reads TGTGTCAGCAGTTACTCTTACAGGGGGACAGATACGCAGTATTTT. Translated, it gives CVSSYSYRGTDTQYF.

To note about this clonotype: A much larger clonotype is one base distant, so this may be a read error. This chain joins TRBV28 and TRBJ2-7; 7 bases are a match to TRBD2. From germline, CDR1 is MDHEN and CDR2 SYDVKM. The CDR3 contains 13 residues. Written as DNA, the CDR3 is TGTGCCAGCAGTTTAGAGGGGAGGGACGAGGAGTACTTC. This translates into CASSLEGRDEEYF.

This clonotype was detected only a few times. One junction end does not reproduce the germline sequence, and a read error may be involved. This chain connects TRBV10-1 to TRBJ2-1, with D tentatively TRBD2 (6 bases). CDR3 length: 15 amino acids. Germline-derived CDR1 and CDR2 are WNHNN and SYGVQD (reference sequence). This CDR3 reads CASQLRGGAYDEQFF. Here the CDR3 DNA reads TGCGCCAGCCAACTTAGGGGCGGGGCCTACGATGAGCAGTTCTTC.

Turning to this clonotype: The junction does not match germline at one end; this may be a read error. The chain carries TRBV11-2 and TRBJ2-3; 10 nucleotides match TRBD2. The CDR3 totals 16 residues. CDR1 and CDR2 from the germline V gene are SGHAT and FQNNGV. The CDR3 region is CASSIEGLAWTDTHYF. The CDR3, as DNA: TGTGCCAGCAGCATAGAGGGACTAGCGTGGACAGATACACACTATTTT. The variable domain in full, with the rest retrieved from reference TRBV11-2 and TRBJ2-3, is EAGVAQSPRYKIIEKRQSVAFWCNPISGHATLYWYQQILGQGPKLLIQFQNNGVVDDSQLPKDRFSAERLKGVDSTLKIQPAKLEDSAVYLCASSIEGLAWTDTHYFGPGTRLTVL.

This clonotype was seen repeatedly, ten times or more. This rearrangement joins TRBV2 to TRBJ2-3, with D possibly being TRBD2 (5 bases). Germline V CDR1 and CDR2: SNHLY, FYNNEI. The CDR3 has 12 amino acids. V lost 6 bases to trimming and J lost 4 bases, with 8 bases between them. The CDR3 loop is CASSSGSDTQYF. In DNA, the CDR3 is TGTGCCAGCAGCTCGGGATCAGATACGCAGTATTTT.

The genes are TRBV6-1 and TRBJ2-7; D perhaps matches TRBD2 (5 bases). V was clipped by 1 base and J by 7 bases, with 17 bases between them. Germline CDR1 reads MNHNS; CDR2 reads SASEGT. The CDR3 has 15 residues. The DNA of the CDR3 is TGTGCCAGCAGTGAAGAGGGAGCGGAAGGCTATGAGCAGTACTTC. Translated, it gives CASSEEGAEGYEQYF.

The count of this clonotype is one. Just one base apart from a much larger clone, this may be a read error. The V and J genes are TRBV5-4 and TRBJ2-7; 10 bases agree with TRBD2. CDR1 and CDR2 (germline): SGHNT, YYREEE (reference sequence). The CDR3 has 17 amino acids. Losses at the gene ends were 0 bases for V and 4 bases for J; bases not matched to a gene: 10. The CDR3 nucleotides read TGTGCCAGCAGCTTGGAATTTCGAACTAGCGGGATATACGAGCAGTACTTC. Protein: CASSLEFRTSGIYEQYF.

Comment on this clonotype: A read error may be the cause here, since a much bigger clone is one base away. The chain couples TRBV20-1 to TRBJ2-7, with TRBD2 matching 10 bases. The V segment lost 5 bases and the J segment 2 bases; nucleotides outside the gene matches: 18. The CDR3 totals 18 residues. Germline CDR1 and CDR2: DFQATT and SNEGSKA (reference sequence). CDR3 nucleotides: TGCAGTGCTGAACGGGTTAGCGGGGGGCCGGGTCAGGCCTACGAGCAGTACTTC. Encoded protein: CSAERVSGGPGQAYEQYF.

This clonotype was detected only once. A much bigger clone sits one base away, suggesting this may be a read error. Since the CDR3 does not end with the conserved phenylalanine or tryptophan, this likely comes from a read error. The rearrangement uses TRBV28 and TRBJ2-7; 12 bases match TRBD2. The length of the CDR3 is 13 residues. The J segment lost 7 bases and the V segment lost 2 bases, leaving 0 bases of the junction unmatched. Germline V gives CDR1 MDHEN, CDR2 SYDVKM. CDR3 loop: CASSLLAGGEQYS. The CDR3 bases are TGTGCCAGCAGTTTACTAGCGGGAGGGGAGCAGTACTCC.